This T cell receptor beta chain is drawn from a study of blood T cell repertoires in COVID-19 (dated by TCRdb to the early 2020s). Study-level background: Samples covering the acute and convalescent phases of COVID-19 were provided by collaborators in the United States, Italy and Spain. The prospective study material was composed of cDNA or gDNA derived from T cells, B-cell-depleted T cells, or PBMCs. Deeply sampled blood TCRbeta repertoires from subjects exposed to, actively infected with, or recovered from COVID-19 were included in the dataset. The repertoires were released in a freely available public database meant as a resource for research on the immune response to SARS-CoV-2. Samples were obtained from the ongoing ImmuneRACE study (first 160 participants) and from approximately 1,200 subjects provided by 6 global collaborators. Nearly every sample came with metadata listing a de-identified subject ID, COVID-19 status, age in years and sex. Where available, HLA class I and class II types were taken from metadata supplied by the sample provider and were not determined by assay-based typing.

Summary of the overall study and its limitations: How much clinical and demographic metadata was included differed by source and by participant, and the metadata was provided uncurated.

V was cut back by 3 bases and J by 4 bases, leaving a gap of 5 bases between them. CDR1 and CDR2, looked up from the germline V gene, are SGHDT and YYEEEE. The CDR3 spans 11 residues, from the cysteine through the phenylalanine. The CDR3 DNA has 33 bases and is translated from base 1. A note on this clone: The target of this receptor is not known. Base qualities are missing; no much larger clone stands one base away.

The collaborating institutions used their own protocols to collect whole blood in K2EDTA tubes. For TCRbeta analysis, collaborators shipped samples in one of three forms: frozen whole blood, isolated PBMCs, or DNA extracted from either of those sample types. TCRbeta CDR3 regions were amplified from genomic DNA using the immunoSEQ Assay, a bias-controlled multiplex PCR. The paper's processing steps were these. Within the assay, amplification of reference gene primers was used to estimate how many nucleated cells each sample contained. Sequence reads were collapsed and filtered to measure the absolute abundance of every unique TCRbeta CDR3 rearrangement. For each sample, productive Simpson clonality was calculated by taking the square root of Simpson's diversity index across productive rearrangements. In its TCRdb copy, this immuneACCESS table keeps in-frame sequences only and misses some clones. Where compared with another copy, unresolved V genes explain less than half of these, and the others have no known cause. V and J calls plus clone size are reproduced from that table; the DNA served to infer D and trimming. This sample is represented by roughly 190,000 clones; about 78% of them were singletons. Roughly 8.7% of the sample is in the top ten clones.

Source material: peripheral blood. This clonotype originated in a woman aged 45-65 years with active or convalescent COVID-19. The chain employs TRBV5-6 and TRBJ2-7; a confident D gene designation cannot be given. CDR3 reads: CASSYIYEQYF. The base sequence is TGTGCCAGCAGCTACATATACGAGCAGTACTTC.